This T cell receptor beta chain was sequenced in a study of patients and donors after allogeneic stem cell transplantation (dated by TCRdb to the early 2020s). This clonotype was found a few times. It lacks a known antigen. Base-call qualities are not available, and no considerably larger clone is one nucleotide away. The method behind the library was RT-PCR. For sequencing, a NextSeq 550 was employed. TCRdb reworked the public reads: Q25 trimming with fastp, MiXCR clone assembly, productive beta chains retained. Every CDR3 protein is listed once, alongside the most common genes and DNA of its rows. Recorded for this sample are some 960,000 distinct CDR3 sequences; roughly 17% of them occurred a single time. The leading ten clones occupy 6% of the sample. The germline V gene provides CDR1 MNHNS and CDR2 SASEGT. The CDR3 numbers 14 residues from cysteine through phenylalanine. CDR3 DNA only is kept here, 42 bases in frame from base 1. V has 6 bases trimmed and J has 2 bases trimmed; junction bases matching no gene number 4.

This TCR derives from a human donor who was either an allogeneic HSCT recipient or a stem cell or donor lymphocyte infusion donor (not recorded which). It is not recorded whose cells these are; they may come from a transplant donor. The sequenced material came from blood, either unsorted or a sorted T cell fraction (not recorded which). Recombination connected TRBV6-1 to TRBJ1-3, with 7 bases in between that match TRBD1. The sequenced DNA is TGTGCCAGCAGAATTCAGGGGGCTGGAAACACCATATATTTT. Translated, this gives CASRIQGAGNTIYF.